This paragraph covers one TCR beta chain sequence. The sample comes from a study of technical replicates of blood from a few donors. The CDR3 length is 14 residues. The germline V gene has CDR1 SGHNT and CDR2 YYREEE (reference sequence). V lost 0 bases, J lost 3 bases, and 2 bases stayed unmatched. Libraries were prepared by immunoSEQ multiplex PCR; TCRdb keeps only in-frame clonotypes and omits some of them. The sample lists 82,000 or so clones, approximately 96% occurring once. The clonotype was recovered from a human donor in good health. Material: T cells isolated from PBMCs. The rearrangement joins TRBV5-4 to TRBJ2-5; TRBD2 matches at 7 bases. The CDR3 DNA follows: TGTGCCAGCAGCTTGGCGGGGGGAAAAGAGACCCAGTACTTC. This sequence encodes CASSLAGGKETQYF. The full variable domain, in which reference TRBV5-4 and TRBJ2-5 provide the parts outside the CDR3, is ETGVTQSPTHLIKTRGQQVTLRCSSQSGHNTVSWYQQALGQGPQFIFQYYREEENGRGNFPPRFSGLQFPNYSSELNVNALELDDSALYLCASSLAGGKETQYFGPGTRLLVL.